Listed below are T cell receptor beta chains from one sample, sequenced in a study of blood T cell repertoires in COVID-19. This table comes from immunoSEQ multiplex PCR, and its TCRdb copy is limited to in-frame clones, with some not included. This sample has under 95,000 clones, with over 70% found just once. The sample consisted of peripheral blood. The source is a man aged 50 to 60 with active or convalescent COVID-19. Each CDR3 is given with its conserved first and last residue. D genes are given only for firm matches. Size is omitted from some rows. Given values are once, few, many or a class for expanded clones.

v_call: TRBV29-1
j_call: TRBJ1-2
d_call: NA
clone_size: NA
cdr3_aa: CSADDRRGYTF

v_call: TRBV5-6
j_call: TRBJ1-5
d_call: NA
clone_size: NA
cdr3_aa: CASSFGGPSNQPQHF

v_call: TRBV9
j_call: TRBJ1-3
d_call: NA
clone_size: once
cdr3_aa: CASSVDGRPGTIYF

v_call: TRBV5-3
j_call: TRBJ2-1
d_call: TRBD1
clone_size: NA
cdr3_aa: CARSNPNRDRVDSEQFF

v_call: TRBV24-1
j_call: TRBJ1-2
d_call: NA
clone_size: NA
cdr3_aa: CATSDSAAGYTF

v_call: TRBV7-2
j_call: TRBJ2-3
d_call: NA
clone_size: few
cdr3_aa: CASSSSGASTDTQYF

v_call: TRBV4-1
j_call: TRBJ2-5
d_call: NA
clone_size: NA
cdr3_aa: CASSQIGTVQETQYF

v_call: TRBV4-1
j_call: TRBJ2-1
d_call: NA
clone_size: NA
cdr3_aa: CASSHPGDDEQFF

v_call: TRBV2
j_call: TRBJ2-6
d_call: NA
clone_size: NA
cdr3_aa: CASRRETGANVLTF

v_call: TRBV9
j_call: TRBJ1-1
d_call: TRBD1
clone_size: NA
cdr3_aa: CATTRRREGTGDTEAFF